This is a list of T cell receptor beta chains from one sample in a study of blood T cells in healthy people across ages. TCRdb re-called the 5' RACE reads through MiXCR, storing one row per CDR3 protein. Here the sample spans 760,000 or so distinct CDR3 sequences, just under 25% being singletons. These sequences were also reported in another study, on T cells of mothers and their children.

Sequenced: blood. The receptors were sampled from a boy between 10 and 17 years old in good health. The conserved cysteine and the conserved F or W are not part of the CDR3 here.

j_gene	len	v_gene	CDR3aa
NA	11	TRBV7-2	ASSLAERGEQY
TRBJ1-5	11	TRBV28	ASIAGTNQPQH
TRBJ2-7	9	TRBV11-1	ASSLEWEQY
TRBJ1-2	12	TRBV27	ASSLGGRGYGYT
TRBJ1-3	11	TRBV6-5	ASSSYSGNTIY
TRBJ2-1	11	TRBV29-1	SVDLSSYNEQF
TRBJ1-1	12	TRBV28	ASRYKTGGTEAF
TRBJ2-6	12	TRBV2	ASNWGTGANVLT
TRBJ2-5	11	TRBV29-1	SGGTLSGETQY
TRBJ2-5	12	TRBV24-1	ATSLDGNQETQY